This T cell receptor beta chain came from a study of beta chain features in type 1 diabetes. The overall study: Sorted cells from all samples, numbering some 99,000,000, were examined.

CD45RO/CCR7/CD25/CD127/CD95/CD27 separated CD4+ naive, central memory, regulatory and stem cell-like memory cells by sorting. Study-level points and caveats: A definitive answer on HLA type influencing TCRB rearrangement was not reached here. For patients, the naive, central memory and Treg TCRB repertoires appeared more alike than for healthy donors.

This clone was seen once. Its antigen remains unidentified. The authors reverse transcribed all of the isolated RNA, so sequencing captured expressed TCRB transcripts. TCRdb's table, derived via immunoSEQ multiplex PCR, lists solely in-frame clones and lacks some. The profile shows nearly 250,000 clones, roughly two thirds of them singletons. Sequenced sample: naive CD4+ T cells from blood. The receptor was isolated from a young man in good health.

CDR3: CASSPQGLNTEAFF. CDR3 bases: TGTGCCAGCTCACCACAGGGCTTGAACACTGAAGCTTTCTTT. This rearrangement joins TRBV18 to TRBJ1-1; D is unresolved. The CDR3 is 14 amino acids. Trimming took off 1 base at V and 0 bases at J, with 6 bases between the two ends. The germline V gene encodes CDR1 KGHSH and CDR2 LQKENI. Complete variable domain (other parts from reference TRBV18 and TRBJ1-1): NAGVMQNPRHLVRRRGQEARLRCSPMKGHSHVYWYRQLPEEGLKFMVYLQKENIIDESGMPKERFSAEFPKEGPSILRIQQVVRGDSAAYFCASSPQGLNTEAFFGQGTRLTVV.